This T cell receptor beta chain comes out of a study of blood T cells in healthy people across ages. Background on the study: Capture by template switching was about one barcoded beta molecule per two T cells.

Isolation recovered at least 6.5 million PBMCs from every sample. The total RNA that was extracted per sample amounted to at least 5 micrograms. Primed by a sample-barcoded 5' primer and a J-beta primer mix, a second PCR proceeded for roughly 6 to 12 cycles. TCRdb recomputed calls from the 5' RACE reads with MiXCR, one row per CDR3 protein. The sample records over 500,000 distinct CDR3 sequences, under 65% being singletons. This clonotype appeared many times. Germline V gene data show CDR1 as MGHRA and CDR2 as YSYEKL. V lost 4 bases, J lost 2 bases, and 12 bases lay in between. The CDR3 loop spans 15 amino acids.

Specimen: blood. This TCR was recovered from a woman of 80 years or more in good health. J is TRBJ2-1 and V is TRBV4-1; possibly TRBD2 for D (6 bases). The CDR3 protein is CASSPVGGTYNEQFF. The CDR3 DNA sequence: TGCGCCAGCAGCCCTGTCGGGGGAACCTACAATGAGCAGTTCTTC.